This TCR beta chain derives from a study of shared clonotypes between healthy human individuals. Generated by immunoSEQ multiplex PCR, the TCRdb table keeps only in-frame clones and is missing some. Of about 2.3 million clones listed, approximately 93% are singletons. Regarding this clone: Additional DNA sequences in this sample encode the identical CDR3.

The receptor was isolated from a young man in good health. Some clones in this sample may be carry-over from other donors' samples. Sequenced material: naive CD4+ T cells from PBMCs. Subset reported: CD45RA+ positively selected.

The CDR3, as DNA: TGTGCCAGCAGTAGGAACACTGAAGCTTTCTTT. It yields the protein CASSRNTEAFF. The genes are TRBV6-5 and TRBJ1-1; D remains unclear. Germline V lookup: CDR1 MNHEY, CDR2 SVGAGI. Trimming pared 5 bases from V and 1 base from J, leaving 2 bases between. The CDR3 has 11 amino acids.